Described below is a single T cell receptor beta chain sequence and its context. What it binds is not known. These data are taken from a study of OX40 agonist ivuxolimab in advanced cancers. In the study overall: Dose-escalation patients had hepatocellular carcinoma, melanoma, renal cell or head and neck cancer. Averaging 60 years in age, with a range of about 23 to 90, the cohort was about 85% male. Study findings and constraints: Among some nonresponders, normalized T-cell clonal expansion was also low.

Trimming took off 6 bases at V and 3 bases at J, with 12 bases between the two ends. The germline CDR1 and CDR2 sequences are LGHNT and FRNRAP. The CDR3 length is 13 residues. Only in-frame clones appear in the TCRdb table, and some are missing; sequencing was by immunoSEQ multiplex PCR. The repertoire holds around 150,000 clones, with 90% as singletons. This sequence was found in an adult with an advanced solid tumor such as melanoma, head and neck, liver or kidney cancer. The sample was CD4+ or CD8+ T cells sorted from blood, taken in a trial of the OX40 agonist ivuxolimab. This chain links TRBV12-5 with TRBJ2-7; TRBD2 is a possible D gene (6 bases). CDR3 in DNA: TGTGCTAGTGGCCCCCGAGCGGGCTACGAGCAGTACTTC. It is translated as CASGPRAGYEQYF. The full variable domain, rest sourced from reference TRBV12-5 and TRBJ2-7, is DARVTQTPRHKVTEMGQEVTMRCQPILGHNTVFWYRQTMMQGLELLAYFRNRAPLDDSGMPKDRFSAEMPDATLATLKIQPSEPRDSAVYFCASGPRAGYEQYFGPGTRLTVT.